The entry below gives a single TCR beta chain sequence along with its context. Researchers amplified the TCR beta CDR3 regions from RNA transcripts. TCR CDR3 regions were first amplified by RT-PCR with HTBI primers. Each CDR3 protein is one row after TCRdb ran MiXCR on the multiplex PCR reads. The repertoire holds 650,000 to 800,000 distinct CDR3 sequences, with less than 45% as singletons. The sample originates from a study of T cells in Graves' hyperthyroidism and ophthalmopathy. The sequenced sample consisted of peripheral blood or thyroid tissue (not recorded which). This sequence was found in an adult man with Graves' disease, either hyperthyroidism or ophthalmopathy (not recorded which).

The CDR3 region is CASSQLGTGPTYGYTF. Written as DNA, the CDR3 is TGTGCCAGCAGCCAATTGGGGACAGGCCCTACCTATGGCTACACCTTC. The chain is built from TRBV14 and TRBJ1-2, with 8 positions matching TRBD1. Germline CDR1 reads SGHDN; CDR2 reads FVKESK. The V gene end was trimmed by 2 bases and the J gene end by 4 bases; junction bases not matched to a gene: 9. The CDR3 runs 16 residues.